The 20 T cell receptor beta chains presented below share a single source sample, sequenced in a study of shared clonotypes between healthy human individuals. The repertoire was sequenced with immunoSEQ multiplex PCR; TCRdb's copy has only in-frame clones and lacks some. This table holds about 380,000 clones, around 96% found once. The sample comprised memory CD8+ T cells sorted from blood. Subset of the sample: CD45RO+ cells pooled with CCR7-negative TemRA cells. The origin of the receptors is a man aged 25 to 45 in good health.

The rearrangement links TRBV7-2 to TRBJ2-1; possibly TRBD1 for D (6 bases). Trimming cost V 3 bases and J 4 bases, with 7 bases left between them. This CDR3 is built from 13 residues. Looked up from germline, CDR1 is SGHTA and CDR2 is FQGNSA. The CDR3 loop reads CASSFTGYNEQFF. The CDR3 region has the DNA TGTGCCAGCAGCTTTACAGGGTACAATGAGCAGTTCTTC.

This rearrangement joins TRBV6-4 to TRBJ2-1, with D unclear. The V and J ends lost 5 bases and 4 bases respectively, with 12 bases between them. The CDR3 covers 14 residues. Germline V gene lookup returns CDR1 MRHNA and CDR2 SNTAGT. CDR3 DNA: TGTGCCAGCAGTACGGAGCTGGGTTACAATGAGCAGTTCTTC. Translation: CASSTELGYNEQFF.

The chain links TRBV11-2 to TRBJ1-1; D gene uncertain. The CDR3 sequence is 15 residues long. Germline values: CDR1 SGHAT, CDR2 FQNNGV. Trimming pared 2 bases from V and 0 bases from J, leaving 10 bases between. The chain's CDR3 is CASSLMLAVNTEAFF. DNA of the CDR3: TGTGCCAGCAGCTTAATGCTGGCCGTGAACACTGAAGCTTTCTTT.

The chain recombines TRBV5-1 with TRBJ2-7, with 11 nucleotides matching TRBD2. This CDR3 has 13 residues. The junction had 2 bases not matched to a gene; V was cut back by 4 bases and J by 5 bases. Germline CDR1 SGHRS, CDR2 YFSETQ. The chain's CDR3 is CASSRGLADEQYF. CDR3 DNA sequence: TGCGCCAGCAGCCGGGGACTAGCGGACGAGCAGTACTTC.

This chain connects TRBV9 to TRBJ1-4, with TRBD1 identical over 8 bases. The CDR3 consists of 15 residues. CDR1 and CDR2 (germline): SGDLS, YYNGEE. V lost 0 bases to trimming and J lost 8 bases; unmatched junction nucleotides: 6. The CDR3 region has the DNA TGTGCCAGCAGCGTAGAGGGGACAGGTGGAGAAAAACTGTTTTTT. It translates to CASSVEGTGGEKLFF.

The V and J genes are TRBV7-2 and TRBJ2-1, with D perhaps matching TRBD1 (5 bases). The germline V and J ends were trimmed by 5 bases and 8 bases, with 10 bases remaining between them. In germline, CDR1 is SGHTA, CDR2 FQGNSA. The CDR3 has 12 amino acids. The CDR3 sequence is CASSAVGHEQFF. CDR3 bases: TGTGCCAGCAGCGCGGTGGGGCATGAGCAGTTCTTC. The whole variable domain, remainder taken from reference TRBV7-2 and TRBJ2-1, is GAGVSQSPSNKVTEKGKDVELRCDPISGHTALYWYRQSLGQGLEFLIYFQGNSAPDKSGLPSDRFSAERTGGSVSTLTIQRTQQEDSAVYLCASSAVGHEQFFGPGTRLTVL.

In DNA form, the CDR3 reads TGTGCCAGCAGCCGTCACACAGGGGTCCATGGCTACACCTTC. Amino acids: CASSRHTGVHGYTF. The rearrangement joins TRBV28 to TRBJ1-2; 7 bases map to TRBD1. Per germline, CDR1 MDHEN and CDR2 SYDVKM. The CDR3 has 14 amino acids. J gave up 6 bases and V 6 bases, and 10 bases lay outside the gene matches.

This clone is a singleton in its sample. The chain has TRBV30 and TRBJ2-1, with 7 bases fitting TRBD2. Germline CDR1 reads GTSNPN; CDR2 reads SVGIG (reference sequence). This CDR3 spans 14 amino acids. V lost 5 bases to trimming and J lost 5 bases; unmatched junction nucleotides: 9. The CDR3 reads CAWGSGPRDNEQFF. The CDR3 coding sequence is TGTGCCTGGGGTAGCGGGCCCCGTGACAATGAGCAGTTCTTC.

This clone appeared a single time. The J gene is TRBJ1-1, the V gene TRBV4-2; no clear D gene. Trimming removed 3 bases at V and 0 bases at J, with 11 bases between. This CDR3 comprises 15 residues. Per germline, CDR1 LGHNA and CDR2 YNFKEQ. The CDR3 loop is CASSHARVLNTEAFF. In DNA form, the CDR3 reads TGTGCCAGCAGCCACGCACGTGTCTTGAACACTGAAGCTTTCTTT.

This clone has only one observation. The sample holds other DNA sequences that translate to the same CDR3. The CDR3 DNA follows: TGTGCCAGCAGCGTAGGCGGCCTAGGCACAGATACGCAGTATTTT. It specifies CASSVGGLGTDTQYF. This sequence joins TRBV9 and TRBJ2-3; D not resolved. Germline-derived CDR1 and CDR2 are SGDLS and YYNGEE. The CDR3 spans 15 residues. V lost 0 bases, J lost 1 base, and 9 bases lay in between. Filled out from reference TRBV9 and TRBJ2-3, the complete variable domain reads DSGVTQTPKHLITATGQRVTLRCSPRSGDLSVYWYQQSLDQGLQFLIQYYNGEERAKGNILERFSAQQFPDLHSELNLSSLELGDSALYFCASSVGGLGTDTQYFGPGTRLTVL.

For the CDR3, the DNA is TGTGCCAGCAGTTTATCCAGACACCCCTACGAGCAGTACTTC. Encoded protein: CASSLSRHPYEQYF. The genes are TRBV28 and TRBJ2-7; D is unresolved. Trimming shortened V by 1 base and J by 2 bases, and 9 bases separated the two germline ends. This CDR3 comprises 14 residues. CDR1 and CDR2 (germline): MDHEN, SYDVKM.

The chain's CDR3 is CASSVPSGTSVLFF. The CDR3 nucleotides are TGTGCCAGCAGCGTGCCTAGCGGGACCTCGGTGTTGTTCTTC. The rearrangement uses TRBV9 and TRBJ2-1, with 9 bases lining up with TRBD2. Trimming removed 2 bases from V and 15 bases from J; junction bases left unmatched: 12. The CDR3 loop spans 14 amino acids. Germline CDR1 is SGDLS and CDR2 is YYNGEE.

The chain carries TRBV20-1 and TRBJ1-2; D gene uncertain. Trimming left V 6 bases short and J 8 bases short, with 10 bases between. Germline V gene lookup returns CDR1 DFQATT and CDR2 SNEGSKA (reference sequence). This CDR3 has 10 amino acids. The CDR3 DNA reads TGCAGTGCGGCAGAGCGGGGCTACACCTTC. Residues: CSAAERGYTF.

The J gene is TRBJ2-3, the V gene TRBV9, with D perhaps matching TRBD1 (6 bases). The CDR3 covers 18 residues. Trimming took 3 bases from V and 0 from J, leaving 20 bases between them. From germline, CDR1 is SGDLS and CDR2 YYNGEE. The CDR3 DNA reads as TGTGCCAGCAGCGATCCTCTGTATGGACAGTCTAGCACAGATACGCAGTATTTT. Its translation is CASSDPLYGQSSTDTQYF.

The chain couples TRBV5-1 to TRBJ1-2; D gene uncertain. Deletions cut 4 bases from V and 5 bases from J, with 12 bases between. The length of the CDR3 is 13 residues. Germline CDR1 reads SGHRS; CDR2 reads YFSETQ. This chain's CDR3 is CASSREQAYGYTF. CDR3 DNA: TGCGCCAGCAGCAGGGAGCAGGCTTATGGCTACACCTTC.

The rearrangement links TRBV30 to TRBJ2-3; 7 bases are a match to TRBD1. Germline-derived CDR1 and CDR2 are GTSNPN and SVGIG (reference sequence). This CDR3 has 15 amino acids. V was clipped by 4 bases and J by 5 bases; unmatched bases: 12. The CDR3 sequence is CAWKLTGMFVDTQYF. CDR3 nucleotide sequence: TGTGCCTGGAAATTGACAGGGATGTTCGTAGATACGCAGTATTTT.

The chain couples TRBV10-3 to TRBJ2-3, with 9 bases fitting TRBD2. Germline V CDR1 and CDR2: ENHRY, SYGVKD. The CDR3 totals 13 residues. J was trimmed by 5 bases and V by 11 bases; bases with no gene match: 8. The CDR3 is CAADSGRGDTQYF. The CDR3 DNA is TGTGCCGCCGATAGCGGGAGAGGAGATACGCAGTATTTT.

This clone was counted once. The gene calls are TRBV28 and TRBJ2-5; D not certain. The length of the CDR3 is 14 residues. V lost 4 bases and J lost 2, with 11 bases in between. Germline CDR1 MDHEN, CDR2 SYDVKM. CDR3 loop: CASSSLALQETQYF. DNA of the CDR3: TGTGCCAGCAGTTCTTTGGCCCTTCAAGAGACCCAGTACTTC.

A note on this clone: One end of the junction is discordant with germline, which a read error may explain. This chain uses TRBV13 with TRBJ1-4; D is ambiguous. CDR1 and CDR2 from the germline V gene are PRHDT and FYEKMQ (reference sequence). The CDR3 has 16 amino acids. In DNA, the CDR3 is TGTGCCAGCAGCCTAGGACTTCGAACAACTAATGAAAAACTGTTTTTT. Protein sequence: CASSLGLRTTNEKLFF.

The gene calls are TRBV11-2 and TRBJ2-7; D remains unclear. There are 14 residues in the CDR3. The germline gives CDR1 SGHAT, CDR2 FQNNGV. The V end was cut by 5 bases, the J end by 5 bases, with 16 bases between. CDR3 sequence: CASSPPGSVHEQYF. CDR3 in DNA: TGTGCCAGCAGCCCTCCGGGTTCCGTCCACGAGCAGTACTTC.